This T cell receptor (beta chain) was found in a study of beta chain features in type 1 diabetes. Study-wide points: PCR could preferentially amplify shorter templates, alike in patients and controls. The cDNA sequencing approach could over-represent high-TCR-expressing cells.

Since all of the isolated RNA was reverse transcribed, expressed TCRB transcripts were what got sequenced. Measured with immunoSEQ multiplex PCR; TCRdb has only the in-frame clones, and not every one. Among around 290,000 clones listed, under 8.5% were seen once. This clone was seen only a few times. What it binds is unknown. Every donor provided one heparinised blood draw, which averaged approximately 100 mL. The sequence derives from a woman aged 18 to 35 in good health. The sequenced sample was central memory CD4+ T cells from blood.

CDR3 residues: CASSSSNEQFF. For the CDR3, the DNA is TGTGCCAGCAGTTCGAGCAATGAGCAGTTCTTC. The V and J genes are TRBV6-6 and TRBJ2-1; D is unclear. V dropped 4 bases and J dropped 6 bases, with 4 bases sitting between them. The CDR3 spans 11 residues. The germline V gene has CDR1 MNHNY and CDR2 SVGAGI (reference sequence).